A single sample gave rise to the 14 T cell receptor beta chains below, sequenced in a study of blood T cells in healthy people across ages. PCR was performed a second time for about 6 to 12 cycles using a sample-barcoded 5' primer and a J-beta primer mix. MiXCR was run by TCRdb on the 5' RACE reads, yielding one entry per CDR3 protein. This sample carries 720,000 or so distinct CDR3 sequences, around two fifths of them seen once, and the ten largest clones take 30%. Sequencing was carried out using blood. The receptors come from a man at least 80 years old in good health.

In its sample, this clonotype was seen a few times. V and J are TRBV7-8 and TRBJ1-2; 10 bases match TRBD1. Per the germline V gene, CDR1 is SGHVS and CDR2 is FQNEAQ. The CDR3 extends over 14 amino acids. Unmatched junction bases numbered 6, after V lost 3 bases and J lost 8 bases. CDR3 in amino acids: CASSLTGGATGYTF. CDR3 coding DNA: TGTGCCAGCAGCTTGACAGGGGGCGCGACCGGCTACACCTTC.

At least ten counts were recorded for this clonotype. CDR3 nucleotide sequence: TGTGCCAGCAGCCGTAGCCGTCCGGGAGCGGGTGAGACCCAGTACTTC. Its protein is CASSRSRPGAGETQYF. V is TRBV7-2 and J is TRBJ2-5, with TRBD2 as a possible D gene (6 bases). The CDR3 extends over 16 amino acids. CDR1 is SGHTA, CDR2 FQGNSA, per germline. Trimming cost V 5 bases and J 5 bases, with 21 bases left between them.

As concerns this clonotype: A junction boundary mismatches the germline segment, possibly from a read error. The chain is built from TRBV20-1 and TRBJ2-1; 7 bases match TRBD2. This CDR3 contains 14 residues. CDR1 is DFQATT, CDR2 SNEGSKA, per germline (reference sequence). The CDR3, as DNA: TGCAGCGCTAGGGCTCTAGCGGTATTGGGTGAGCAGTTCTTC. It specifies CSARALAVLGEQFF.

In the case of this clonotype: This could be a read error, since a much larger clone is one nucleotide away. CDR3 sequence: CSVGEIQEAQYF. CDR3 DNA: TGCAGCGTTGGCGAGATCCAAGAGGCCCAGTACTTC. The chain employs TRBV29-1 and TRBJ2-5, with no clear D. The CDR3 loop spans 12 amino acids. CDR1 and CDR2 (germline): SQVTM, ANQGSEA.

V gene TRBV10-2 combines with J gene TRBJ2-1, with 7 positions matching TRBD2. V shed 6 bases and J 9 bases; nucleotides not matched to a gene: 8. This CDR3 comprises 13 residues. Germline V CDR1 and CDR2: WSHSY, SAAADI. CDR3 sequence: CASRMGGPGEQFF. DNA of the CDR3: TGCGCCAGCAGAATGGGAGGGCCGGGTGAGCAGTTCTTC.

This chain uses TRBV9 with TRBJ2-1, with 8 bases identical to TRBD2. V shed 4 bases, J shed 10 bases, and the junction held 4 bases outside the gene matches. The CDR3 is 12 residues long. Per germline, CDR1 SGDLS and CDR2 YYNGEE. The CDR3 loop reads CASSPSGGEQFF. The CDR3 DNA follows: TGTGCCAGCAGCCCCTCGGGGGGGGAGCAGTTCTTC.

The sample holds a few counts of this clonotype. CDR3 bases: TGCAGGGGGGGAGGGGGGTCTTTTAATGAGCAGTTCTTC. Protein sequence: CRGGGGSFNEQFF. J is TRBJ2-1 and V is TRBV29-1; a weak D match, TRBD2 (7 bases). The CDR3 runs 13 residues. CDR1 SQVTM and CDR2 ANQGSEA come from the germline V gene.

The chain is built from TRBV28 and TRBJ2-7, with TRBD2 matching 14 bases. The CDR3 covers 16 residues. The V and J ends lost 5 bases and 2 bases, in that order; junction bases with no gene match: 5. The germline V gene encodes CDR1 MDHEN and CDR2 SYDVKM. As DNA, the CDR3 is TGTGCCAGCAGTCGGGGACTAGCGGGAGAGACCTACGAGCAGTACTTC. Its translation is CASSRGLAGETYEQYF.

The gene calls are TRBV12-3 or TRBV12-4 and TRBJ2-5, with a weak D call TRBD1 (6 bases). V lost 5 bases, J lost 4 bases, and 14 bases lay in between. This CDR3 has 14 amino acids. Written as DNA, the CDR3 is TGTGCCAGCAGTCCATCAACAGGGAGAGAGACCCAGTACTTC. Translating it yields CASSPSTGRETQYF.

This chain joins TRBV4-2 and TRBJ2-7; 7 positions match TRBD1. Trimming at V came to 1 base and at J to 0 bases, leaving 6 bases not matched to a gene. The CDR3 totals 16 residues. Germline CDR1 LGHNA, CDR2 YNFKEQ. The chain's CDR3 is CASSQGQGLSSYEQYF. The CDR3 DNA is TGTGCCAGCAGCCAAGGACAGGGCTTGAGCTCCTACGAGCAGTACTTC.

This clonotype was seen a handful of times. The rearrangement links TRBV5-5 to TRBJ2-1, with 13 nucleotides matching TRBD2. The germline V gene encodes CDR1 SGHKS and CDR2 YYEKEE (reference sequence). CDR3 size: 15 residues. V was clipped by 4 bases and J by 7 bases; unmatched bases: 5. This chain's CDR3 is CASSGGLAGSNEQFF. The CDR3 nucleotides are TGTGCCAGCAGCGGGGGACTAGCGGGATCTAATGAGCAGTTCTTC. Using reference TRBV5-5 and TRBJ2-1 for the parts outside the CDR3, the full variable domain is DAGVTQSPTHLIKTRGQQVTLRCSPISGHKSVSWYQQVLGQGPQFIFQYYEKEERGRGNFPDRFSARQFPNYSSELNVNALLLGDSALYLCASSGGLAGSNEQFFGPGTRLTVL.

The sample holds a few counts of this clonotype. The V and J genes are TRBV11-3 and TRBJ2-5, with 8 bases lining up with TRBD2. V shed 2 bases, J shed 5 bases, and the junction held 7 bases outside the gene matches. Germline CDR1 SGHNT, CDR2 YENEEA. There are 15 residues in the CDR3. The CDR3 is CASSLKYSGGETQYF. The DNA for the CDR3 is TGTGCCAGCAGCTTAAAGTACTCGGGGGGGGAGACCCAGTACTTC. Full variable domain (missing parts from reference TRBV11-3 and TRBJ2-5): EAGVVQSPRYKIIEKKQPVAFWCNPISGHNTLYWYLQNLGQGPELLIRYENEEAVDDSQLPKDRFSAERLKGVDSTLKIQPAELGDSAVYLCASSLKYSGGETQYFGPGTRLLVL.

The chain carries TRBV5-1 and TRBJ1-2; D call uncertain. Trimming left V 0 bases short and J 2 bases short, with 8 bases between. The germline CDR1 and CDR2 sequences are SGHRS and YFSETQ. This CDR3 region has 14 residues. The CDR3 DNA sequence: TGCGCCAGCAGCTTGGAGGCGGAAAACTATGGCTACACCTTC. This sequence encodes CASSLEAENYGYTF.

This rearrangement joins TRBV5-8 to TRBJ2-5, with unresolved D. Germline-derived CDR1 and CDR2 are SGHTS and YDEGEE. The CDR3 sequence is 11 residues long. The V gene lost 1 base and the J gene lost 5 bases, with 3 bases spanning the gap. CDR3 region: CASSLFETQYF. CDR3 bases: TGTGCCAGCAGCTTGTTTGAGACCCAGTACTTC.